This record covers a single T cell receptor beta chain. Its recognized antigen is unknown. There are no base qualities to consult, and no much larger clone falls within one base. The data derive from a study of cytomegalovirus exposure and HLA in healthy donors (dated by TCRdb to 2015 to 2018). In the study overall: According to an earlier analysis of 550 to 750 of the donors, 150 million to 200 million T cells yielded some 120 million unique TCR beta sequences and approximately 280 Gb of sequence data. Rather than drawing on any new phenotypic data, the later analysis identified candidate immune exposures from TCR beta sequences and the way those sequences occurred across donors. A later genetic analysis took genome-wide SNP genotypes for about 65% of the roughly 670 donors and used that subset as a discovery cohort. Among the roughly 400 genotyped donors, about 85% belonged to the genetic ancestry cluster associated with self-reported Caucasian donors. The study aimed to test whether cataloging public T cell receptors could reveal signatures of past pathogen exposure. Class I and class II HLA loci were covered by the typing at four-digit resolution. An early release that covered 640 HLA-typed donors contained 250 to 350 gigabases of sequencing data and about 93 million unique TCR sequences. All discovery cohort repertoires had been generated on a single sequencing platform. A later analysis re-examined previously published TCR beta repertoires from roughly 650 donors and added high-resolution HLA genotyping to investigate patterns of TCR occurrence. Typing coverage varied by locus: 629-630 donors for A, B, C, DRB1 and DQB1; approximately 500 for DQA1; more than 600 for DPA1; more than 450 for DPB1. Because of strong linkage in the cohort, 4 to 6 DR-DQ haplotypes were treated as single units for association and clustering. A separate validation cohort of 90 to 150 different subjects was used in addition to the roughly 720-subject first cohort. The T cell repertoires of under 700 subjects were profiled by immunosequencing and related to cytomegalovirus serostatus. To decide whether each TCR beta V gene segment behaved as functional or pseudogenic, an earlier analysis of some 580 of the donors relied on high-throughput TCR beta sequencing. Among about 410 genotyped donors of the cohort, an average of around 250,000 unique TCR beta nucleotide sequences was sequenced per donor, of which 15% to 20% were non-productive. Donor age, sex, ethnicity and CMV serostatus were compiled alongside the repertoire data. High-throughput TCR immunosequencing, statistical association of individual TCRs with disease status, and machine learning were combined to predict cytomegalovirus infection status. On the study overall, not on this receptor specifically: Because HLA typing was missing for some donors at each locus, association tests included only the typed subset. A later analysis found that HLA-associated TCR beta chains were more clonally expanded and had lower generation probabilities than equally common non-associated chains. A later genetic analysis associated a missense DCLRE1C variant with V-gene and J-gene trimming of TCR beta chains, and an independent cohort replicated the association. In an earlier analysis of approximately 590 of the donors, most TCR beta V segments appeared in productive rearrangements about 87% or about 30% of the time, broadly matching IMGT annotations. The authors suggested that the approach could potentially be generalized to other disease states and immunological phenotypes. Linkage disequilibrium might explain the correlated functional status among segregating V segments, but an unknown experimental factor could not be excluded. In vitro tests confirmed that a few of the cytomegalovirus-associated TCR beta chains recognize cytomegalovirus antigens. The sequencing pipeline was judged likely to have produced a cluster of highly shared sequence variants as a technical artifact. Only TCR beta chains were sequenced in this cohort, and the absence of alpha or paired-chain data limited detectable features. In a later genetic analysis, fewer N-insertions in productive TCRs were reported among donors in an Asian-associated ancestry cluster than the approximately 710-donor mean. In a later analysis, several top co-occurrence clusters were reported to appear linked to parvovirus B19, influenza, CMV and Epstein-Barr virus. A later analysis found that most CMV-associated TCR beta chains appeared HLA-restricted, with HLA associations seemingly driven largely by CMV exposure. Sequencing depth was assumed to be roughly uniform across donors in the presence/absence analyses, though that assumption may not hold. The earlier analysis of 587 of the donors excluded some 16 rarely observed V segments, including chromosome 9 orphons, because counts were too low. The study gave a list of about 160 TCR beta chains associated with cytomegalovirus. A further reported finding was that TCR beta sequences accurately predicted the HLA-A and HLA-B alleles for most subjects in the first cohort. Assigning TCR associations to individual alleles was difficult when HLA alleles, especially DR and DQ, strongly co-occurred. For the cohort, immune exposure information was limited to CMV serostatus. In a later analysis, over 15,000 TCR beta sequences were associated with specific HLA alleles at a false discovery rate of 0.05. In a later analysis, TCR association rates were found to vary across HLA loci, with the most associated TCRs seen for DRB1 alleles and the fewest for HLA-C alleles. Across donors, most TCR sequences were observed very rarely, whereas some public TCRs were present in many individuals. The classifier was reported to diagnose cytomegalovirus status with high specificity and sensitivity in both the original cohort and the validation cohort.

The cohort comprised under 700 healthy bone marrow donors. At the time of sampling, every cohort member was nominally healthy, though immune exposures that went unrecorded were likely present. The donor was CMV seropositive and belonged to the group of a few hundred seropositive cohort members. Every donor gave a peripheral blood sample, and the peripheral blood mononuclear cells from that sample were used for TCR beta sequencing. Genomic DNA was extracted from the blood cell samples with the Qiagen DNeasy Blood Extraction Kit. Libraries came from the immunoSEQ multiplex PCR assay. For the multiplex PCR, a mixture combining 60 forward primers for TCR Vbeta segments and 13 reverse primers for TCR Jbeta segments was used. Amplification of the CDR3 region of rearranged TCR beta genes was performed with a multiplex PCR assay on genomic DNA. The amplified TCR beta libraries were sequenced on the Illumina HiSeq System as 87-base-pair reads. On the study's bioinformatics: A later analysis tallied 75 million to 85 million unique TCR beta chains across the 666 repertoires, and about 10 million of those chains were shared by two or more donors. Raw reads were error-corrected and collapsed into unique sequences by a nearest-neighbor algorithm in which closely related sequences were merged to remove PCR and sequencing errors. CDR3 sequences were aligned to IMGT reference sequences to assign V, D and J gene segments. For a sequence to be retained, a match of at least six nucleotides was required to both a V gene segment and a J gene segment. A rearrangement counted as productive if the CDR3 had no stop codons and remained in frame with V and J, and every other rearrangement counted as non-productive. CDR3 was defined by IMGT convention, running from the second conserved V-encoded cysteine to the conserved J-encoded phenylalanine. Sequences without an unambiguous match to a single V gene segment were excluded from the earlier analysis of about 630 of the donors. An earlier analysis of 550 to 650 of the donors classified V segments as functional when productive rearrangements were above 56.7% and as segregating when the standard deviation between donors was above 5%. A statistical classification framework was built for diagnosing cytomegalovirus status from the catalog of TCR beta chain sequences. A later analysis assigned V and J genes by comparing TCR nucleotide sequences with IMGT/GENE-DB human TR gene sequences. Using the TCRdist pipeline, a later analysis assigned CDR3 sequences along with most-parsimonious VDJ recombination scenarios. In a later analysis, each TCR beta chain was defined by its CDR3 amino acid sequence together with its V-gene family, and reads lacking a unique V-gene family were excluded. A later analysis removed 550 to 700 highly shared, low-generation-probability nucleotide sequences to deal with suspected cross-contamination and a sequencing artifact. In a later analysis, a clonal expansion index was calculated for each public chain from normalized within-repertoire ranks of inferred template counts. In a later analysis, generation probabilities were computed using a VDJ recombination model fitted to out-of-frame rearrangements, and the results were checked against IGoR. In a later analysis, hypergeometric tests were used to score TCR-TCR, TCR-HLA and TCR-CMV co-occurrence, with a repertoire-size bias correction applied to TCR pairs. A later analysis estimated false discovery rates by permuting HLA or CMV assignments 20 times. A later analysis grouped co-occurring TCRs with DBSCAN, adding TCRdist sequence similarity when clustering within HLA-allele-positive subsets. For co-occurrence clustering, repertoires with fewer than 30,000 or more than 120,000 public chains were excluded, along with about five repertoires with anomalous nucleotide sharing. TCRdb took over this immuneACCESS table, retaining in-frame rearrangements with V and J assigned. Such tables are incomplete; in checked studies, under half of the missing clones stem from an unresolved V gene, and the remainder is unexplained. The V and J calls and clone size are taken from that table; D and trimming were inferred from the DNA. Across this sample there are 63,000 or so clones, with about 68% seen only once. Nearly 7.5% of the sample comes from the top ten.

This TCR was sampled from a woman in her twenties or thirties in good health and CMV-seropositive. Sequencing was performed on PBMCs.

The base sequence is TGTGCCAGCAGCTTAGGACGGAGTTACTCTGGAAACACCATATATTTT. This encodes CASSLGRSYSGNTIYF. The chain couples TRBV7-9 to TRBJ1-3; no confident D gene assignment can be made. The germline V gene (reference sequence) gives CDR1 as SEHNR and CDR2 as FQNEAQ. The V and J ends are trimmed by 1 base and 0 bases, leaving 10 bases between them. The CDR3 sequence holds 16 residues, the cysteine and phenylalanine included. The retained sequence is limited to the CDR3, 48 bases, with the frame set at the first base.